These T cell receptor beta chains were read from a single sample in a study of T-cell memory formation after mild COVID-19. MiXCR, applied by TCRdb to the 5' RACE reads, yields one record per CDR3 protein. The sample has 470,000 or so distinct CDR3 sequences; roughly 18% are singletons. Sequenced sample: PBMCs or a T cell subset sorted from them (not recorded which). The receptors were sampled from an adult woman who had mild COVID-19 (a few samples of this study predate the infection). Cell type and time point are not known. CDR3s include the opening cysteine and the closing phenylalanine or tryptophan. Fields, in order: D gene, J gene, V gene, clone size, CDR3 DNA, CDR3 protein. A D gene is named only where the DNA matches it firmly. Expanded clones are given a class, and other clones once, few, many or no size at all.

D: .; J: TRBJ2-2; V: TRBV7-9; size: .; DNA: TGTGCCAGCAGCCCTGGAGGGACCAATTCGCCCGGGGAGCTGTTTTTT; CDR3: CASSPGGTNSPGELFF
D: .; J: TRBJ1-5; V: TRBV27; size: .; DNA: TGTGCCAGCAGTTGGGACATCAATCAGCCCCAGCATTTT; CDR3: CASSWDINQPQHF
D: TRBD2; J: TRBJ2-1; V: TRBV20-1; size: few; DNA: TGCAGTGCTAGGCGTAGCGGGGGCCCCTACAATGAGCAGTTCTTC; CDR3: CSARRSGGPYNEQFF
D: .; J: TRBJ2-7; V: TRBV29-1; size: .; DNA: TGCAGCGTTGAGGAGAGGGACCCCTACGAGCAGTACTTC; CDR3: CSVEERDPYEQYF
D: .; J: TRBJ2-2; V: TRBV14; size: .; DNA: TGTGCCAGCAGCCGCAGCAGTTCGAACACCGGGGAGCTGTTTTTT; CDR3: CASSRSSSNTGELFF
D: TRBD2; J: TRBJ2-1; V: TRBV12-3/TRBV12-4; size: many; DNA: TGTGCCAGCACTACCTCTAGCGGGAGTATCTATGAGCAGTTCTTC; CDR3: CASTTSSGSIYEQFF
D: .; J: TRBJ2-5; V: TRBV9; size: .; DNA: TGTGCCAGCAGCGTAGGAGGGCCGCAAGAGACCCAGTACTTC; CDR3: CASSVGGPQETQYF
D: .; J: TRBJ2-7; V: TRBV4-3; size: many; DNA: TGCGCCAGCAGCCAAGATAGCTATTCCTACGAGCAGTACTTC; CDR3: CASSQDSYSYEQYF
D: TRBD1; J: TRBJ2-3; V: TRBV7-2; size: .; DNA: TGTGCCAGCAGCTTTGAACAGGGGGCTGTAACAGATACGCAGTATTTT; CDR3: CASSFEQGAVTDTQYF
D: TRBD1; J: TRBJ2-1; V: TRBV2; size: .; DNA: TGTGCCAGCAGGAGGGGACAGGGGGCGGTTGAGCAGTTCTTC; CDR3: CASRRGQGAVEQFF
D: .; J: TRBJ2-1; V: TRBV7-3; size: .; DNA: TGTGCCAGCAGCTTAACCCCACAAGGGAACAATGAGCAGTTCTTC; CDR3: CASSLTPQGNNEQFF
D: .; J: TRBJ2-2; V: TRBV7-3; size: few; DNA: TGTGCCAGCAGCTCGACCCTAGCGAACACCGGGGAGCTGTTTTTT; CDR3: CASSSTLANTGELFF
D: .; J: TRBJ1-5; V: TRBV7-8; size: few; DNA: TGTGCCAGCAGCTTAGAACTCAGGGTCAATCAGCCCCAGCATTTT; CDR3: CASSLELRVNQPQHF
D: TRBD1; J: TRBJ1-1; V: TRBV6-5; size: once; DNA: TGTGCCAGCAGTTACGACAGGGGGGCGAGGGAAGCTTTCTTT; CDR3: CASSYDRGAREAFF
D: TRBD2; J: TRBJ2-1; V: TRBV19; size: few; DNA: TGTGCCAGTAGCGGGAGGGGGTACAATGAGCAGTTCTTC; CDR3: CASSGRGYNEQFF
D: .; J: TRBJ2-7; V: TRBV12-3/TRBV12-4; size: many; DNA: TGTGCCAGCAGCTTGGCCGGCGGAGCCTACGAGCAGTACTTC; CDR3: CASSLAGGAYEQYF
D: .; J: TRBJ2-7; V: TRBV20-1; size: .; DNA: TGCAGTGCTAGGCAAGGGGGCTCCTACGAGCAGTACTTC; CDR3: CSARQGGSYEQYF
D: .; J: TRBJ2-3; V: TRBV14; size: .; DNA: TGTGCCAGCAGCCAAGATGGGGAGGGCACAGATACGCAGTATTTT; CDR3: CASSQDGEGTDTQYF